This TCR beta chain stems from a study of blood T cell repertoires in COVID-19. About the study: Samples came from the United States, Italy and Spain, spanning acute and convalescent COVID-19. The cDNA or gDNA used as material had been derived from T cells, B-cell-depleted T cells, or PBMCs.

Methods used by the authors: Nucleated cell counts were estimated from reference gene primer amplification. Sequencing used immunoSEQ multiplex PCR; TCRdb keeps in-frame clones, though not all of them. V, J and clone size are those of that table, while D and trimming were read from the DNA. The repertoire holds approximately 150,000 clones, approximately 89% seen once, with about 1.5% in the top ten. Germline-derived CDR1 and CDR2 are LGHDT and YNNKEL (reference sequence). The length of the CDR3 is 12 residues. The junction had 1 base not matched to a gene; V was cut back by 2 bases and J by 10 bases.

This clonotype originated in a human donor in a cohort sampled during active COVID-19. V gene TRBV3-1 (or the pseudogene TRBV3-2) combines with J gene TRBJ2-1, with 8 bases that match TRBD1. Specimen: peripheral blood. CDR3 nucleotide sequence: TGTGCCAGCAGCCAAAGGACAGGGGAGCAGTTCTTC. This gives the protein CASSQRTGEQFF.